This entry describes one T cell receptor (beta chain). Its antigen is undetermined. Produced via immunoSEQ multiplex PCR; TCRdb's table is partial and in-frame only. The table records fewer than 200,000 clones, 88% of them present only once. This CDR3 comprises 16 residues. Germline-derived CDR1 and CDR2 are MDHEN and SYDVKM. V dropped 4 bases and J dropped 7; count of bases not matched to a gene: 11. The sample belongs to a study of radiation and T cells in renal cell carcinoma. The time point is: blood 4 weeks post-SBRT, at nephrectomy. The treatment is: 15 Gy SBRT to primary tumor, nephrectomy 4 weeks later. After SBRT, blood was collected at 2 and 4 weeks, plus baseline. Study-wide findings and caveats: Top tumor clonotypes rose in blood 2 weeks post-radiation, then contracted.

The starting material was blood, obtained from a patient whose treatment included radiotherapy and nephrectomy. The V call is TRBV28, the J call TRBJ1-5; 9 bases are shared with TRBD1. The sequence derives from a woman aged 50 to 65 with renal cell carcinoma. Here the CDR3 reads CASSYGTGFQRQPQHF. The DNA of the CDR3 is TGTGCCAGCAGTTATGGGACAGGGTTCCAAAGGCAGCCCCAGCATTTT.